This T cell receptor (beta chain) came from a study of spatial heterogeneity in lung cancer. Overall study findings and caveats: For expanded intratumoral alpha and beta TCRs, counts tracked tumor mutation counts.

The CDR3 runs 17 residues. The V end was cut by 8 bases, the J end by 5 bases, with 26 bases between. Each TCR cDNA molecule carried a unique molecular identifier. TCRdb independently ran MiXCR on the 5' RACE reads; one entry per CDR3 protein. The sample lists 6,000 to 8,500 distinct CDR3 sequences; around 13% were seen once. The time point here: sample taken at primary tumor resection. Whole RNA from tumor, nontumor lung or frozen PBMC was sequenced unsorted. This clonotype was observed at least ten times. Its antigen is not known. In a library made to pick up alpha chains, this beta chain is a stray read with a size that means little.

This TCR came from a male donor with early-stage non-small cell lung cancer. The J gene is TRBJ2-3, the V gene TRBV12-3 or TRBV12-4; D is perhaps TRBD1 (5 bases). The material was lung tumor tissue, obtained at surgery. In DNA form, the CDR3 reads TGTGCCAGCGGGTTCGGCTCTCCCGCAGGGATTCGAGATACGCAGTATTTT. This translates into CASGFGSPAGIRDTQYF.